A single sample is the source of the 14 T cell receptor beta chains below, sequenced in a study of T cells in Graves' hyperthyroidism and ophthalmopathy (dated by TCRdb to about 2019). The library was built by means of multiplex PCR. Instrument used: Illumina HiSeq 2000. Amplification of TCR beta CDR3 regions was carried out from RNA transcripts. The first round of RT-PCR for the TCR CDR3 was performed with the HTBI primer set and the Qiagen OneStep RT-PCR kit. The raw public data were reprocessed by TCRdb itself: fastp quality trimming at Q25, MiXCR clonotype calling, in-frame beta chains only. Rows are combined by CDR3 protein, so each entry shows the most common genes and DNA. This sample is represented by about 690,000 distinct CDR3 sequences; approximately 15% of them were singletons. The ten largest clonotypes hold roughly 15% of the sample. The sample taken for sequencing was blood. The receptors stem from a man in his fifties or sixties with Graves' hyperthyroidism.

The rearrangement links TRBV12-3 or TRBV12-4 to TRBJ2-3; 9 bases map to TRBD2. The CDR3 loop spans 16 amino acids. Trimming took 6 bases from V and 0 from J; bases not matched to a gene: 7. This CDR3 reads CASRSSTSGSTDTQYF. CDR3 bases: TGTGCCAGCAGATCAAGTACTAGCGGGAGCACAGATACGCAGTATTTT.

This clonotype has a count of ten or more. The V call is TRBV12-3 or TRBV12-4, the J call TRBJ2-5; 7 bases fit TRBD1. CDR3 length: 14 residues. V shed 6 bases, J shed 1 base, and the junction held 5 bases outside the gene matches. The CDR3, as DNA: TGTGCCAGCAGGCCTCGGGACAGCCAAGAGACCCAGTACTTC. The encoded protein is CASRPRDSQETQYF.

This clonotype was seen ten or more times. The chain recombines TRBV12-3 or TRBV12-4 with TRBJ2-7; possibly TRBD2 for D (5 bases). With 3 bases removed from V and 1 base from J, the gap between germline ends came to 10 bases. The CDR3 sequence is 14 residues long. CDR3 region: CASSFAGHSYEQYF. The CDR3 coding sequence is TGTGCCAGCAGTTTCGCGGGTCATTCCTACGAGCAGTACTTC.

The table lists this clonotype with a few counts. V gene TRBV9 combines with J gene TRBJ2-2, with TRBD2 identical over 9 bases. Trimming at V came to 0 bases and at J to 2 bases, leaving 5 bases not matched to a gene. CDR3 length equals 17 residues. Germline lookup yields CDR1 SGDLS and CDR2 YYNGEE. In DNA, the CDR3 is TGTGCCAGCAGCGTAGAACCTAGCGGGACAAACACCGGGGAGCTGTTTTTT. Translating gives CASSVEPSGTNTGELFF.

This chain links TRBV29-1 with TRBJ2-7; TRBD1 agrees at 10 bases. Germline V lookup: CDR1 SQVTM, CDR2 ANQGSEA. V dropped 3 bases and J dropped 4; count of bases not matched to a gene: 6. The length of the CDR3 is 14 residues. The CDR3 protein is CSVDLRDRGYEQYF. In nucleotides, the CDR3 is TGCAGCGTTGACCTCCGGGACAGGGGTTACGAGCAGTACTTC.

V gene TRBV28 combines with J gene TRBJ2-7; TRBD1 matches 8 bases. Germline V gene data show CDR1 as MDHEN and CDR2 as SYDVKM. The CDR3 has 14 residues. V gave up 6 bases and J gave up 4 bases; unmatched junction bases: 8. The CDR3 coding sequence is TGTGCCAGCAGCGGACAGGGTGGAAGGTACGAGCAGTACTTC. It yields the protein CASSGQGGRYEQYF.

Details on this clonotype: Sequence at one end of the junction differs from germline and may be a read error. This chain links TRBV28 with TRBJ2-2, with 13 bases that match TRBD2. The CDR3 contains 18 residues. Germline V CDR1 and CDR2: MDHEN, SYDVKM. The CDR3 DNA is TGTGCCAGCAGTTTATCCCGGACTAGCGGGAGATGGGCCGGGGAACTGTTTTTT. Its protein is CASSLSRTSGRWAGELFF.

Notes on this clonotype: Since a much larger clone is just one base distant, this may be a read error. The J gene is TRBJ2-1, the V gene TRBV11-2; the D gene is possibly TRBD1 (6 bases). Per germline, CDR1 SGHAT and CDR2 FQNNGV. Deletions cut 6 bases from V and 4 bases from J, with 22 bases between. This CDR3 is 17 amino acids long. The CDR3 bases are TGTGCCAGCAGATACCCGCGGCAGGGGTTAACGTACAATGAGCAGTTCTTC. As protein: CASRYPRQGLTYNEQFF.

There are a few counts of this clonotype. The V and J genes are TRBV24-1 and TRBJ1-2; D gene ambiguous. The CDR3 is made up of 12 amino acids. V lost 3 bases, J lost 4 bases, and 5 bases lay in between. Germline V lookup: CDR1 KGHDR, CDR2 SFDVKD. Here the CDR3 reads CATSDTPYGYTF. The DNA for the CDR3 is TGTGCCACCAGTGATACCCCCTATGGCTACACCTTC.

This clonotype was counted only a few times. The chain joins TRBV25-1 to TRBJ1-1; D remains unclear. The CDR3 is 15 amino acids. Germline CDR1 and CDR2: MGHDK and SYGVNS. V lost 3 bases and J lost 0, with 11 bases in between. The CDR3: CASSDDTIVNTEAFF. The DNA of the CDR3 is TGTGCCAGCAGTGATGACACCATTGTGAACACTGAAGCTTTCTTT.

This clonotype was recorded a few times. A much more abundant neighbour one base away suggests this may be a read error. The chain joins TRBV2 to TRBJ1-2, with a tentative D call TRBD1 (5 bases). There are 14 residues in the CDR3. Germline V gene sequence: CDR1 SNHLY, CDR2 FYNNEI. The CDR3: CASSAGQAKHGHTF. The CDR3 DNA follows: TGTGCCAGCAGTGCAGGACAAGCCAAGCATGGCCACACCTTC.

This clonotype was counted many times. This rearrangement joins TRBV7-9 to TRBJ2-3; the D is unclear. The V end lost 4 bases, the J end lost 0 bases, and 8 bases lay between the germline ends. The CDR3 length is 14 residues. The germline gives CDR1 SEHNR, CDR2 FQNEAQ (reference sequence). The CDR3 spells CASSYTPSTDTQYF. Here the CDR3 DNA reads TGTGCCAGCAGCTATACGCCTAGCACAGATACGCAGTATTTT.

This clonotype appeared a few times. This chain joins TRBV5-1 and TRBJ2-3; the D is unclear. The V and J ends lost 3 bases and 2 bases respectively, with 7 bases between them. CDR3 length: 13 residues. Germline-derived CDR1 and CDR2 are SGHRS and YFSETQ. This CDR3 is CASSSLYTDTQYF. CDR3 DNA: TGCGCCAGCAGCTCCTTATACACAGATACGCAGTATTTT.

This clonotype was counted at least ten times. The chain is built from TRBV7-8 and TRBJ1-5; the D is unclear. V was cut by 5 bases and J by 4 bases, with 12 bases left in between. The germline CDR1 and CDR2 sequences are SGHVS and FQNEAQ. The CDR3 is 14 amino acids. The CDR3 nucleotides read TGTGCCAGCAGCAGACTGATAATAAATCAGCCCCAGCATTTT. Translation: CASSRLIINQPQHF.